These T cell receptor beta chains were read from a single sample in a study of persistence of HIV-infected CD4 T cells. Method: immunoSEQ multiplex PCR; TCRdb's copy keeps in-frame clones and lacks some. The table includes around 32,000 clones, around 70% detected once. These TCRs' antigens remain unknown. The specimen comprised CD4+ T cells sorted from PBMCs after approximately 19-hour stimulation, sampled from a patient who received antiretroviral therapy. The receptors originated from an adult man with HIV who was CMV-seropositive. CDR3s include the opening cysteine and the closing phenylalanine or tryptophan. The D gene is left open where the match is weak. The listing skips clone size in some rows; elsewhere it reads once, few, many or a size class.

J gene: TRBJ1-5
D gene: TRBD1
clone size: NA
V gene: TRBV18
CDR3 DNA: TGTGCCAGCTCACCATCAACAGGGGGCAATCAGCCCCAGCATTTT
CDR3 protein: CASSPSTGGNQPQHF

J gene: TRBJ2-6
D gene: NA
clone size: NA
V gene: TRBV19
CDR3 DNA: TGTGCCAGTAGTATTAGTAGCGCTGGGGCCAACGTCCTGACTTTC
CDR3 protein: CASSISSAGANVLTF

J gene: TRBJ2-3
D gene: TRBD2
clone size: NA
V gene: TRBV2
CDR3 DNA: TGTGCCAGTCGGACTAGCGGGGCTCCCACAGATACGCAGTATTTT
CDR3 protein: CASRTSGAPTDTQYF

J gene: TRBJ2-1
D gene: TRBD2
clone size: NA
V gene: TRBV6-5
CDR3 DNA: TGTGCCAGCAAACGGGACTATAAGCAGTTCTTC
CDR3 protein: CASKRDYKQFF

J gene: TRBJ1-4
D gene: NA
clone size: once
V gene: TRBV12-5
CDR3 DNA: TGTGCTAGTGGTTTGTGGGGGTCGGAAAAACTGTTTTTT
CDR3 protein: CASGLWGSEKLFF

J gene: TRBJ2-1
D gene: NA
clone size: NA
V gene: TRBV7-9
CDR3 DNA: TGTGCCAGCAGCCATGGGGGTCCCTCCTCCTACAATGAGCAGTTCTTC
CDR3 protein: CASSHGGPSSYNEQFF

J gene: TRBJ1-5
D gene: NA
clone size: NA
V gene: TRBV2
CDR3 DNA: TGTGCCAGCAGTGAAGGTCCGGGGACACGGAATCAGCCCCAGCATTTT
CDR3 protein: CASSEGPGTRNQPQHF

J gene: TRBJ2-2
D gene: TRBD2
clone size: few
V gene: TRBV7-9
CDR3 DNA: TGTGCCAGCAGCCTAGCGGGGGGGAACACCGGGGAGCTGTTTTTT
CDR3 protein: CASSLAGGNTGELFF

J gene: TRBJ1-1
D gene: NA
clone size: NA
V gene: TRBV7-9
CDR3 DNA: TGTGCCAGCAGCTTAGAAGGCGGCCTGAACACTGAAGCTTTCTTT
CDR3 protein: CASSLEGGLNTEAFF

J gene: TRBJ2-7
D gene: NA
clone size: NA
V gene: TRBV7-9
CDR3 DNA: TGTGCCAGCAGCTTAGAGGGTGTCGGCGAGCAGTACTTC
CDR3 protein: CASSLEGVGEQYF

J gene: TRBJ1-4
D gene: NA
clone size: few
V gene: TRBV27
CDR3 DNA: TGTGCCAGCAGTTACAGTACTAATGAAAAACTGTTTTTT
CDR3 protein: CASSYSTNEKLFF

J gene: TRBJ1-2
D gene: NA
clone size: NA
V gene: TRBV28
CDR3 DNA: TGTGCCAGCAGTTTCTTAGTCGCCTATGGCTACACCTTC
CDR3 protein: CASSFLVAYGYTF

J gene: TRBJ1-1
D gene: NA
clone size: NA
V gene: TRBV28
CDR3 DNA: TGTGCCAGCAGCTCACAGGGAAGTGGAGTGAACACTGAAGCTTTCTTT
CDR3 protein: CASSSQGSGVNTEAFF

J gene: TRBJ2-3
D gene: TRBD2
clone size: NA
V gene: TRBV24-1
CDR3 DNA: TGTGCCACCAGTGACGTGCTAGCGGGGGGCACAGATACGCAGTATTTT
CDR3 protein: CATSDVLAGGTDTQYF

J gene: TRBJ1-1
D gene: NA
clone size: NA
V gene: TRBV20-1
CDR3 DNA: TGCAGTGCAGGGGTGAACACTGAAGCTTTCTTT
CDR3 protein: CSAGVNTEAFF

J gene: TRBJ2-6
D gene: TRBD1
clone size: NA
V gene: TRBV5-1
CDR3 DNA: TGCGCCACCTCGAGACAGGGGGCATCTGGGGCCAACGTCCTGACTTTC
CDR3 protein: CATSRQGASGANVLTF

J gene: TRBJ2-2
D gene: NA
clone size: NA
V gene: TRBV15
CDR3 DNA: TGTGCCACCAGCAGAGATCTGGGGTCCGGGGAGCTGTTTTTT
CDR3 protein: CATSRDLGSGELFF

J gene: TRBJ1-5
D gene: TRBD1
clone size: NA
V gene: TRBV3-1/TRBV3-2
CDR3 DNA: TGTGCCAGCAGCCGAGGGGCAGGACAGGGGAATCAGCCCCAGCATTTT
CDR3 protein: CASSRGAGQGNQPQHF

J gene: TRBJ1-2
D gene: TRBD1
clone size: few
V gene: TRBV29-1
CDR3 DNA: TGCAGCATCAGACTTGGGACAGATGGCTACACCTTC
CDR3 protein: CSIRLGTDGYTF

J gene: TRBJ2-3
D gene: NA
clone size: NA
V gene: TRBV27
CDR3 DNA: TGTGCCAGCAGTTTGTCGGGCCGAGGGATCACAGATACGCAGTATTTT
CDR3 protein: CASSLSGRGITDTQYF

J gene: TRBJ2-1
D gene: NA
clone size: NA
V gene: TRBV19
CDR3 DNA: TGTGCCAGTAGTATTAGATGGGGGGGCCCAGTCTACAATGAGCAGTTCTTC
CDR3 protein: CASSIRWGGPVYNEQFF

J gene: TRBJ1-2
D gene: NA
clone size: NA
V gene: TRBV5-1
CDR3 DNA: TGCGCCAGCAGCTTTGGGACCCCAAGGAGCTATGGCTACACCTTC
CDR3 protein: CASSFGTPRSYGYTF

J gene: TRBJ1-2
D gene: TRBD1
clone size: NA
V gene: TRBV19
CDR3 DNA: TGTGCCAGTAGGGACAGGGGTTATGGCTACACCTTC
CDR3 protein: CASRDRGYGYTF

J gene: TRBJ2-1
D gene: NA
clone size: NA
V gene: TRBV3-1/TRBV3-2
CDR3 DNA: TGTGCCAGCAGCCGACCTACCCGGGGCGTTTACAATGAGCAGTTCTTC
CDR3 protein: CASSRPTRGVYNEQFF

J gene: TRBJ2-3
D gene: TRBD2
clone size: once
V gene: TRBV5-6
CDR3 DNA: TGTGCCAGCAGCCCGACTAGCGGGGGGCTTCTTTATTCCACAGATACGCAGTATTTT
CDR3 protein: CASSPTSGGLLYSTDTQYF

J gene: TRBJ1-6
D gene: TRBD1
clone size: NA
V gene: TRBV5-4
CDR3 DNA: TGTGCCAGCAGTCCCCCAGGGGGCATTAGTTCACCCCTCCACTTT
CDR3 protein: CASSPPGGISSPLHF

J gene: TRBJ1-2
D gene: NA
clone size: NA
V gene: TRBV20-1
CDR3 DNA: TGCAGTGCCCGAGGGGGTGGCTACACCTTC
CDR3 protein: CSARGGGYTF

J gene: TRBJ1-1
D gene: NA
clone size: few
V gene: TRBV2
CDR3 DNA: TGTGCCAGCAGTGAAGGCGGGGGGTGGGGGAGACGAACTGAAGCTTTCTTT
CDR3 protein: CASSEGGGWGRRTEAFF

J gene: TRBJ1-1
D gene: NA
clone size: NA
V gene: TRBV2
CDR3 DNA: TGTGCCAGCAGTGATGGAGTATACACTGAAGCTTTCTTT
CDR3 protein: CASSDGVYTEAFF

J gene: TRBJ2-3
D gene: NA
clone size: NA
V gene: TRBV3-1/TRBV3-2
CDR3 DNA: TGTGCCAGCAGCCCCCCACGGGTCAGAGATACGCAGTATTTT
CDR3 protein: CASSPPRVRDTQYF

J gene: TRBJ1-1
D gene: NA
clone size: NA
V gene: TRBV4-2
CDR3 DNA: TGTGCCAGCAGCCAAGGACAAGGATCTGAAGCTTTCTTT
CDR3 protein: CASSQGQGSEAFF

J gene: TRBJ2-1
D gene: NA
clone size: NA
V gene: TRBV4-2
CDR3 DNA: TGTGCCAGCAGCCAGATACAGGGTTGGGGCAACAATGAGCAGTTCTTC
CDR3 protein: CASSQIQGWGNNEQFF